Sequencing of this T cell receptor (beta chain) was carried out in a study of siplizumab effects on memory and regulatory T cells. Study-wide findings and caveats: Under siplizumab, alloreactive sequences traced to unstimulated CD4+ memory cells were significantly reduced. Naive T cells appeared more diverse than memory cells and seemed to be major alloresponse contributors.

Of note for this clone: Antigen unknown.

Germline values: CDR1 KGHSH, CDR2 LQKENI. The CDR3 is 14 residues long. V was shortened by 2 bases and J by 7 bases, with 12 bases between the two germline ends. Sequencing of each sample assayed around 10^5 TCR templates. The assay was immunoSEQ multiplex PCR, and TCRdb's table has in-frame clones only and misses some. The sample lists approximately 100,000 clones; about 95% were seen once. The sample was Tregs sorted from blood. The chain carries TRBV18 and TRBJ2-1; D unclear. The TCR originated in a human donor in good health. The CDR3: CASSPDTAWNEQFF. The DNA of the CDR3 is TGTGCCAGCTCACCAGATACAGCATGGAATGAGCAGTTCTTC.